Each of the 18 T cell receptor beta chains below was sequenced from the same sample in a study of cytomegalovirus exposure and HLA in healthy donors. Primers included in the PCR were 60 Vbeta and 13 Jbeta primers. TCRdb keeps only in-frame clones here, not all; method: immunoSEQ multiplex PCR. The sample comprises 150,000 to 200,000 clones, roughly 78% of which are singletons, and roughly 13% rests with the top ten. The specimen was PBMCs. These receptors all stem from a woman aged 45-65 years in good health and CMV-seropositive.

Only one count was recorded for this clone. The rearrangement uses TRBV5-6 and TRBJ2-7; 7 bases match TRBD1. This CDR3 has 15 residues. After removal of 0 bases from V and 3 bases from J, the junction contained 6 bases not matched to a gene. Per the germline V gene, CDR1 is SGHDT and CDR2 is YYEEEE. CDR3 nucleotides: TGTGCCAGCAGCTTGGACAGGGGTGCCCTCTACGAGCAGTACTTC. Translation: CASSLDRGALYEQYF.

This clone was counted between two and nine times. The gene calls are TRBV6-5 and TRBJ1-1; D gene uncertain. The CDR3 extends over 14 amino acids. Trimming pared 2 bases from V and 1 base from J, leaving 8 bases between. Germline CDR1 reads MNHEY; CDR2 reads SVGAGI. As DNA, the CDR3 is TGTGCCAGCAGTTACCGCCGGGAGAACACTGAAGCTTTCTTT. The encoded protein is CASSYRRENTEAFF.

This clone was counted only a few times. The chain is built from TRBV7-3 and TRBJ2-1; 13 bases align to TRBD2. The junction had 7 bases not matched to a gene; V was cut back by 5 bases and J by 9 bases. This CDR3 spans 15 amino acids. CDR1 is SGHTA, CDR2 FQGTGA, per germline. The CDR3 coding sequence is TGTGCCAGCAGCCTTACTAGCGGGGGGGCCCGTGAGCAGTTCTTC. Amino acid sequence: CASSLTSGGAREQFF.

The rearrangement uses TRBV19 and TRBJ2-7; 8 bases are a match to TRBD2. The ends lost 3 bases at V and 9 bases at J; junction bases unmatched: 10. Per the germline V gene, CDR1 is LNHDA and CDR2 is SQIVND (reference sequence). This CDR3 contains 14 residues. CDR3 loop: CASSMAAGVNWQYF. CDR3 in DNA: TGTGCCAGTAGTATGGCAGCGGGGGTTAACTGGCAGTACTTC.

This clone came up once. The chain recombines TRBV30 with TRBJ2-1; 7 bases are shared with TRBD2. Germline V gene data show CDR1 as GTSNPN and CDR2 as SVGIG (reference sequence). With V trimmed by 4 bases and J by 8 bases, 23 bases remained unmatched. The CDR3 totals 18 residues. The CDR3 sequence: CAWTSGGRRVRGVHEQFF. CDR3 sequence (DNA): TGTGCCTGGACTAGTGGAGGGAGAAGGGTACGGGGGGTCCATGAGCAGTTCTTC.

This chain uses TRBV7-3 with TRBJ2-7; D is possibly TRBD1 (5 bases). Trimming removed 0 bases from V and 4 bases from J, with 7 bases in between. Germline V lookup: CDR1 SGHTA, CDR2 FQGTGA. The CDR3 has 13 amino acids. CDR3 residues: CASSLTDRYEQYF. The CDR3 coding sequence is TGTGCCAGCAGCTTAACTGACAGATACGAGCAGTACTTC.

V gene TRBV28 combines with J gene TRBJ1-5, with a tentative D call TRBD1 (5 bases). The CDR3 runs to 15 residues. Germline V gene data show CDR1 as MDHEN and CDR2 as SYDVKM. The V gene lost 4 bases and the J gene lost 0 bases, with 10 bases spanning the gap. The CDR3 DNA sequence: TGTGCCAGCAGTTGGGGGGTTGTTAGCAATCAGCCCCAGCATTTT. This codes for CASSWGVVSNQPQHF.

The V and J genes are TRBV7-3 and TRBJ2-1; TRBD1 is a possible D gene (6 bases). Germline assignment: CDR1 SGHTA and CDR2 FQGTGA. Trimming left V 8 bases short and J 4 bases short, with 9 bases between. There are 12 residues in the CDR3. CDR3 amino acids: CASGGGYNEQFF. The CDR3, as DNA: TGTGCCAGCGGGGGCGGATACAATGAGCAGTTCTTC.

J is TRBJ1-1 and V is TRBV2; tentatively, D is TRBD1 (6 bases). CDR1 is SNHLY, CDR2 FYNNEI, per germline. V shed 3 bases and J shed 6 bases, with 11 bases lying between them. This CDR3 spans 13 amino acids. The CDR3 is CASSDQPGAEAFF. The CDR3 nucleotides read TGTGCCAGCAGTGATCAACCAGGGGCTGAAGCTTTCTTT.

The CDR3 spells CASSSDRGSSYEQYF. The CDR3 DNA reads TGCGCCAGCAGCTCAGACAGGGGGAGCTCCTACGAGCAGTACTTC. This chain uses TRBV5-1 with TRBJ2-7; 9 positions match TRBD1. Germline lookup yields CDR1 SGHRS and CDR2 YFSETQ. J gave up 0 bases and V 3 bases, and 4 bases lay outside the gene matches. The CDR3 extends over 15 amino acids.

This sequence joins TRBV15 and TRBJ1-6, with D unresolved. V was clipped by 2 bases and J by 7 bases, with 3 bases between them. There are 12 residues in the CDR3. Germline loops: CDR1 LNHNV, CDR2 YYDKDF (reference sequence). The CDR3 DNA sequence: TGTGCCACCAGCAGATCAAATTCACCCCTCCACTTT. Translated: CATSRSNSPLHF.

This chain links TRBV7-2 with TRBJ2-5, with D possibly being TRBD1 (5 bases). CDR1 is SGHTA, CDR2 FQGNSA, per germline. The V end was cut by 1 base, the J end by 2 bases, with 5 bases between. The length of the CDR3 is 13 residues. Here the CDR3 reads CASSLGQQETQYF. The CDR3 DNA is TGTGCCAGCAGCTTAGGACAGCAAGAGACCCAGTACTTC. Together with reference TRBV7-2 and TRBJ2-5, the CDR3 gives the full variable domain: GAGVSQSPSNKVTEKGKDVELRCDPISGHTALYWYRQSLGQGLEFLIYFQGNSAPDKSGLPSDRFSAERTGGSVSTLTIQRTQQEDSAVYLCASSLGQQETQYFGPGTRLLVL.

The chain recombines TRBV5-6 with TRBJ1-2; D may be TRBD1 (5 bases). Germline assignment: CDR1 SGHDT and CDR2 YYEEEE. V was pared by 3 bases and J by 4 bases, with 13 bases between. The CDR3 has 14 residues. The CDR3 protein is CASSSPEGPYGYTF. The CDR3 nucleotides read TGTGCCAGCAGCTCCCCGGAGGGACCCTATGGCTACACCTTC.

The gene calls are TRBV9 and TRBJ2-3; D is possibly TRBD1 (6 bases). V lost 0 bases, J lost 5 bases, and 10 bases lay in between. Germline lookup yields CDR1 SGDLS and CDR2 YYNGEE. CDR3 length equals 14 residues. DNA of the CDR3: TGTGCCAGCAGCGTAGTAGGGGGAAGAGATACGCAGTATTTT. It translates to CASSVVGGRDTQYF.

The V and J genes are TRBV7-9 and TRBJ2-7, with D perhaps TRBD2 (5 bases). With 1 base removed from V and 3 bases from J, the gap between germline ends came to 16 bases. Looked up from germline, CDR1 is SEHNR and CDR2 is FQNEAQ (reference sequence). The CDR3 spans 16 residues. The CDR3 here is CASSLELGILLYEQYF. CDR3 nucleotide sequence: TGTGCCAGCAGCTTAGAACTAGGGATCCTTCTCTACGAGCAGTACTTC.

CDR3: CASSPDQRQNTEAFF. The CDR3 DNA follows: TGCGCCAGCAGCCCCGATCAAAGACAGAACACTGAAGCTTTCTTT. The V and J genes are TRBV5-1 and TRBJ1-1; D gene unclear. Germline V gene data show CDR1 as SGHRS and CDR2 as YFSETQ. This CDR3 contains 15 residues. Trimming removed 4 bases at V and 1 base at J, with 14 bases between.

The chain couples TRBV6-1 to TRBJ1-1; unclear D gene. CDR3 length equals 11 residues. The V and J ends lost 3 bases and 10 bases respectively, with 9 bases between them. Per the germline V gene, CDR1 is MNHNS and CDR2 is SASEGT. Written as DNA, the CDR3 is TGTGCCAGCAGTGATCAATTGCGAGCTTTCTTT. Protein: CASSDQLRAFF.

V is TRBV6-5 and J is TRBJ1-1, with TRBD1 identical over 8 bases. The trim removed 7 bases at V and 6 bases at J, leaving 10 bases unmatched. From germline, CDR1 is MNHEY and CDR2 SVGAGI. CDR3 length: 14 amino acids. The DNA for the CDR3 is TGTGCCAGCACCCTCAGACAGGGGTTCCCTGAAGCTTTCTTT. This codes for CASTLRQGFPEAFF.